This T cell receptor (beta chain) originates from a study of blood T cells in healthy people across ages. Alongside a J-beta primer mix, a sample-barcoded 5' primer served in a second PCR lasting roughly 7 to 12 cycles. A template-switch adaptor that had 12 random nucleotides put a tag on each cDNA molecule. TCRdb passed the 5' RACE reads through MiXCR, listing each CDR3 protein once. The table lists about 560,000 distinct CDR3 sequences, over 25% of them singletons. Trimming removed 1 base at V and 2 bases at J, with 8 bases between. The CDR3 length is 13 residues. In germline, CDR1 is SQVTM, CDR2 ANQGSEA. The same sample was also studied in work on T cells of mothers and their children. That study reports: Donation came from a few healthy Caucasian mothers together with their six children. Each mother gave over 9.5 million TCR beta CDR3 reads; each child, about 3 million. Microchimeric T cell clones that persisted were not detected.

Input material: blood. This rearrangement joins TRBV29-1 to TRBJ2-5, with D perhaps TRBD1 (5 bases). The clonotype was recovered from a boy younger than 10 in good health. CDR3: CSVEANRQETQYF. CDR3 nucleotides: TGCAGCGTTGAAGCTAACAGGCAAGAGACCCAGTACTTC.